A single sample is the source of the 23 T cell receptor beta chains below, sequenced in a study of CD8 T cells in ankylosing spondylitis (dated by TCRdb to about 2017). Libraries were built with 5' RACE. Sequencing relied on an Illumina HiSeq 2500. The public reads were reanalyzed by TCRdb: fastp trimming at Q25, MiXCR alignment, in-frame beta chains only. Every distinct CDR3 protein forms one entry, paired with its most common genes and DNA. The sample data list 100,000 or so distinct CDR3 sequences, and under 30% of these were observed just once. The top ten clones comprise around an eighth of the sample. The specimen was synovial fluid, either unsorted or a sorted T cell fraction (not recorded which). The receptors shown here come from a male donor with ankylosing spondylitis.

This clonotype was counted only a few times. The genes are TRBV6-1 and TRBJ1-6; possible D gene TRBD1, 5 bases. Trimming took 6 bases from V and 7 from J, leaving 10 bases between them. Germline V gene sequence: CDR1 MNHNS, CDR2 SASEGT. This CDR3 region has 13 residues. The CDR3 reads CASSRDENSPLHF. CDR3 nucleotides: TGTGCCAGCAGCCGGGACGAAAATTCACCCCTCCACTTT.

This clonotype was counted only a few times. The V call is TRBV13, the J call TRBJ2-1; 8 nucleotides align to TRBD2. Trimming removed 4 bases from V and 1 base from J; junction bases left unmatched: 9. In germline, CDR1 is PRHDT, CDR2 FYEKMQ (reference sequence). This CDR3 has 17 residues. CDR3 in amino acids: CASSSGVTGGSYNEQFF. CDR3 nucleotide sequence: TGTGCCAGCAGCTCGGGGGTAACGGGAGGGTCCTACAATGAGCAGTTCTTC. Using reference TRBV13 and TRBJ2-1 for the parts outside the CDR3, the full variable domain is AAGVIQSPRHLIKEKRETATLKCYPIPRHDTVYWYQQGPGQDPQFLISFYEKMQSDKGSIPDRFSAQQFSDYHSELNMSSLELGDSALYFCASSSGVTGGSYNEQFFGPGTRLTVL.

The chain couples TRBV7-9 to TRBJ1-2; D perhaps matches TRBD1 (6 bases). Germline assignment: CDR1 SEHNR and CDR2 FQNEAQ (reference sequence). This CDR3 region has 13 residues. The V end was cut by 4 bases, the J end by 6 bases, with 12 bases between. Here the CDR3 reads CASSSTGSHGYTF. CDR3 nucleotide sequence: TGTGCCAGCAGCTCCACAGGGAGCCATGGCTACACCTTC.

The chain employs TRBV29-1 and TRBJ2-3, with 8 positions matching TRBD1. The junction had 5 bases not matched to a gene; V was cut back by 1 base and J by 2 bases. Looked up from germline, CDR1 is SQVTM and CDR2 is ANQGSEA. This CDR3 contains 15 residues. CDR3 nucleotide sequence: TGCAGCGTTGAAGGGGCGCAGGGGGCCACAGATACGCAGTATTTT. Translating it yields CSVEGAQGATDTQYF.

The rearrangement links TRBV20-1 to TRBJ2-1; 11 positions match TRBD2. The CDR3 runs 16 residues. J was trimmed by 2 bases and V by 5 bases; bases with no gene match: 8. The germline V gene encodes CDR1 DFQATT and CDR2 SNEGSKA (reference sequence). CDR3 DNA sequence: TGCAGTGCTTGGACTAGCGGGCTCACAACCTACAATGAGCAGTTCTTC. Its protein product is CSAWTSGLTTYNEQFF.

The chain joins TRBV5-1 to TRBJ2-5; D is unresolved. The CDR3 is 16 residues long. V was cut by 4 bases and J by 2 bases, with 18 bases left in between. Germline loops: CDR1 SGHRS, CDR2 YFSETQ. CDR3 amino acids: CASSARVRLGQETQYF. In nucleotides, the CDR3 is TGCGCCAGCAGCGCTAGAGTCCGGTTGGGACAAGAGACCCAGTACTTC.

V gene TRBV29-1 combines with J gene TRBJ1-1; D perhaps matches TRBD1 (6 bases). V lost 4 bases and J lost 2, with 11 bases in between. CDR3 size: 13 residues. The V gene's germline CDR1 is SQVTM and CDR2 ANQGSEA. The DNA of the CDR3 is TGCAGCGTTGCCGGGGGCCTAAACACTGAAGCTTTCTTT. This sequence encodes CSVAGGLNTEAFF. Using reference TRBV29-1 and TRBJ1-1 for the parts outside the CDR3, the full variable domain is SAVISQKPSRDICQRGTSLTIQCQVDSQVTMMFWYRQQPGQSLTLIATANQGSEATYESGFVIDKFPISRPNLTFSTLTVSNMSPEDSSIYLCSVAGGLNTEAFFGQGTRLTVV.

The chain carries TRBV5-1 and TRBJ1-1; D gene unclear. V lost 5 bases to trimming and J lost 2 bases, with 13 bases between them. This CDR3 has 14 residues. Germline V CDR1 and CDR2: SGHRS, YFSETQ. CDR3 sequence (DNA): TGCGCCAGCAGAAGGTCCGGGGTAAACACTGAAGCTTTCTTT. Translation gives CASRRSGVNTEAFF.

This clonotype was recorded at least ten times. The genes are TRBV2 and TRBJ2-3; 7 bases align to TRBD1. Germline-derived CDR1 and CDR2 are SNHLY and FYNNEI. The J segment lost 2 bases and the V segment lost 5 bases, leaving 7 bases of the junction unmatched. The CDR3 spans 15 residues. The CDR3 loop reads CASSPLGQFTDTQYF. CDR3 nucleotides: TGTGCCAGCAGTCCGTTGGGACAGTTCACAGATACGCAGTATTTT.

CDR3 sequence reads: CASSFGESEQYF. CDR3 in DNA: TGTGCCAGCAGCTTCGGGGAGTCCGAGCAGTACTTC. The V and J genes are TRBV11-2 and TRBJ2-7; D perhaps matches TRBD2 (5 bases). The CDR3 has 12 residues. Trimming took off 3 bases at V and 6 bases at J, with 9 bases between the two ends. Germline assignment: CDR1 SGHAT and CDR2 FQNNGV.

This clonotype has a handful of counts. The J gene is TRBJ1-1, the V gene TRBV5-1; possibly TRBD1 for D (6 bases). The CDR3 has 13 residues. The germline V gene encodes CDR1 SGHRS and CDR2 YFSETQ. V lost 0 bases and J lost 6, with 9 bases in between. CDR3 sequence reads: CASSLGDTSEAFF. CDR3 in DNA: TGCGCCAGCAGCTTGGGGGACACTTCTGAAGCTTTCTTT.

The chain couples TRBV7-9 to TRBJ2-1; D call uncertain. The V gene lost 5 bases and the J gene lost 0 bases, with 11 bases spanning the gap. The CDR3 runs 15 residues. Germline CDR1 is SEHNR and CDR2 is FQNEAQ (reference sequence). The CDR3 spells CASSDHSRSYNEQFF. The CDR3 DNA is TGTGCCAGCAGCGACCATAGCCGCTCCTACAATGAGCAGTTCTTC.

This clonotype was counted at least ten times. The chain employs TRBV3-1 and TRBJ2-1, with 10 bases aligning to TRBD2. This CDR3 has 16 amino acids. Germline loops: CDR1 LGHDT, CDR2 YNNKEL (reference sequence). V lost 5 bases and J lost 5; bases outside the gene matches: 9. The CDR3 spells CASSLQTSGYDNEQFF. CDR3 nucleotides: TGTGCCAGCAGCTTACAGACTAGCGGGTATGACAATGAGCAGTTCTTC.

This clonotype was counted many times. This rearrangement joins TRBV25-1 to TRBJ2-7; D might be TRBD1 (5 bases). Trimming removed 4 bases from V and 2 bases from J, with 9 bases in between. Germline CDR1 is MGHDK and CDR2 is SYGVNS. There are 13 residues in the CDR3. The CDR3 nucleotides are TGTGCCAGCAGTGCTGCAGGGACCTACGAGCAGTACTTC. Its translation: CASSAAGTYEQYF.

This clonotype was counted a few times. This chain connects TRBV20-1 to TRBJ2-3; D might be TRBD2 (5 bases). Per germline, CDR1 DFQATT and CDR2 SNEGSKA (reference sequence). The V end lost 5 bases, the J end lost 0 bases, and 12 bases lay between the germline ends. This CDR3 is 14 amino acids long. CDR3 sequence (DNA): TGCAGTGCTTCCCCAGCGGCTAGCACAGATACGCAGTATTTT. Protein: CSASPAASTDTQYF.

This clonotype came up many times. DNA of the CDR3: TGCGCCAGCAGCTTACAGCGGGAGGTAGGAGATACGCAGTATTTT. Its translation: CASSLQREVGDTQYF. The V gene is TRBV5-1, the J gene TRBJ2-3; 9 bases map to TRBD2. CDR1 is SGHRS, CDR2 YFSETQ, per germline. The CDR3 loop spans 15 amino acids. J lost 5 bases, V lost 2 bases, and 6 bases had no gene match. Full variable domain (missing parts from reference TRBV5-1 and TRBJ2-3): KAGVTQTPRYLIKTRGQQVTLSCSPISGHRSVSWYQQTPGQGLQFLFEYFSETQRNKGNFPGRFSGRQFSNSRSEMNVSTLELGDSALYLCASSLQREVGDTQYFGPGTRLTVL.

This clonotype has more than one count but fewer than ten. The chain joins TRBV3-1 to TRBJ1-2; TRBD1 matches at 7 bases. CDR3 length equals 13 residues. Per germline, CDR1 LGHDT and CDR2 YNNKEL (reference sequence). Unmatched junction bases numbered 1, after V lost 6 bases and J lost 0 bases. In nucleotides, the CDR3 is TGTGCCAGCAGGGGGACAGCTAACTATGGCTACACCTTC. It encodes CASRGTANYGYTF.

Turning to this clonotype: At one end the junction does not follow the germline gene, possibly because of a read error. In DNA, the CDR3 is TGTGCCAGCAGTTTAGCGGGAGTCCACGAGCAGTACTTC. Its protein product is CASSLAGVHEQYF. The gene calls are TRBV11-2 and TRBJ2-7, with 9 bases that match TRBD2. Germline V gives CDR1 SGHAT, CDR2 FQNNGV. This CDR3 is built from 13 residues.

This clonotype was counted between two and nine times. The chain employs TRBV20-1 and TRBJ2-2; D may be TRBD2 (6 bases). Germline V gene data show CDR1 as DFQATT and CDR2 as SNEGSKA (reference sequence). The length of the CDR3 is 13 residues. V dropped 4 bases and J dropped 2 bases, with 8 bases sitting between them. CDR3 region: CSAIAANTGELFF. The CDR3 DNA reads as TGCAGTGCTATAGCGGCAAACACCGGGGAGCTGTTTTTT.

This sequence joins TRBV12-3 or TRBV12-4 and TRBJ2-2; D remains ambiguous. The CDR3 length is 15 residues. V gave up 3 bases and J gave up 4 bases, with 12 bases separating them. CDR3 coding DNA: TGTGCCAGCAGTTTTACGGTCTTGGGCACCGGGGAGCTGTTTTTT. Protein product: CASSFTVLGTGELFF.

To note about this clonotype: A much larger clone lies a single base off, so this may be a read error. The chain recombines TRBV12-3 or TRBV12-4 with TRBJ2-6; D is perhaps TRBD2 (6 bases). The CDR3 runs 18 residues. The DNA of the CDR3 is TGTGCCTGCAGCACCCGTGGGACTTCCTTGTCTGGGGCCAACGTCCTGACTTTC. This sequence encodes CACSTRGTSLSGANVLTF.

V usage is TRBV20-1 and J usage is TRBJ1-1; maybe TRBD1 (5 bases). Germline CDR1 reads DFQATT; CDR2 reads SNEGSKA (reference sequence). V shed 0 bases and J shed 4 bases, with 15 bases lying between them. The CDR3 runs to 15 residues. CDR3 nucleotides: TGCAGTGCTAGAGATCCGGGGCGGTTAGGCACTGAAGCTTTCTTT. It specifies CSARDPGRLGTEAFF.

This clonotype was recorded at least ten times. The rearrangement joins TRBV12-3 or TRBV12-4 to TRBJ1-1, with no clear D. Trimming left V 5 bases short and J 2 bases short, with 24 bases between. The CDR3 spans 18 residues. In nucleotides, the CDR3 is TGTGCCAGCAGTCTACCCATAAAATTACACCCGATTAACACTGAAGCTTTCTTT. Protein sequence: CASSLPIKLHPINTEAFF.